This T cell receptor beta chain derives from a study of human T cells and chemical hapten exposure. V lost 0 bases, J lost 6 bases, and 12 bases lay in between. The CDR3 is made up of 14 amino acids. CDR1 DFQATT and CDR2 SNEGSKA come from the germline V gene (reference sequence). This clonotype was counted between two and nine times. In TCRdb, the RACE reads were re-called with MiXCR into one record per CDR3 protein. The sample carries just under 350,000 distinct CDR3 sequences, around 7% recorded once. Stated time point: patch test 1, 2 weeks after DPC sensitization. The treatment: therapeutic diphenylcyclopropenone sensitization with weekly scalp DPC.

This rearrangement joins TRBV20-1 to TRBJ1-5, with D perhaps TRBD1 (6 bases). Specimen: whole blood, collected in connection with sensitization to the hapten diphenylcyclopropenone (DPC). The clonotype comes from a woman aged 18 to 35 with alopecia areata. Some clones in this sample may be carry-over from other donors' samples. Written as DNA, the CDR3 is TGCAGTGCTAGAGATCCTCAGGGGAGTCAGCCCCAGCATTTT. As protein: CSARDPQGSQPQHF.